The 20 T cell receptor beta chains in this list originate from one sample, sequenced in a study of blood T cell repertoires in COVID-19. Sequencing was performed with immunoSEQ multiplex PCR; in TCRdb, only in-frame clones are kept and a portion is missing. The data show some 230,000 clones, roughly 84% seen once. Sample: peripheral blood. The source is a woman aged 50 to 60 with acute or convalescent COVID-19.

The rearrangement joins TRBV24-1 to TRBJ1-5, with 8 bases lining up with TRBD1. Germline V CDR1 and CDR2: KGHDR, SFDVKD. V lost 4 bases and J lost 6; bases outside the gene matches: 10. This CDR3 has 16 amino acids. DNA for the CDR3: TGTGCCACCAGTGAGCCCGGGACAGGAACTACTCAGCCCCAGCATTTT. Translated: CATSEPGTGTTQPQHF.

About this clone itself: One end of the junction does not line up with germline, which may come from a read error. This sequence joins TRBV11-2 and TRBJ1-2; tentative D call: TRBD1 (6 bases). In germline, CDR1 is SGHAT, CDR2 FQNNGV. The CDR3 contains 12 residues. CDR3 coding DNA: TGTGCCAGCAGCTTAGATGGTGCGACAGGCTCCTTC. As protein: CASSLDGATGSF.

The chain uses TRBV6-2 or TRBV6-3 and TRBJ2-2; TRBD1 is a possible D gene (6 bases). There are 13 residues in the CDR3. Per germline, CDR1 MNHEY and CDR2 SVGEGT. V lost 6 bases to trimming and J lost 7 bases, with 12 bases between them. CDR3 DNA: TGTGCCAGCAGCGTACAGGGAAGCGGGGAGCTGTTTTTT. Its translation: CASSVQGSGELFF.

The rearrangement uses TRBV27 and TRBJ2-1; D is perhaps TRBD1 (6 bases). Germline V gene sequence: CDR1 MNHEY, CDR2 SMNVEV (reference sequence). This CDR3 region has 14 residues. V was cut by 5 bases and J by 3 bases, with 11 bases left in between. The CDR3 sequence is CASSAQGNYNEQFF. In nucleotides, the CDR3 is TGTGCCAGCAGTGCACAGGGCAACTACAATGAGCAGTTCTTC.

The V and J genes are TRBV28 and TRBJ2-7; a possible D gene is TRBD2 (6 bases). The V and J ends lost 6 bases and 7 bases respectively, with 19 bases between them. The germline V gene encodes CDR1 MDHEN and CDR2 SYDVKM. The CDR3 totals 14 residues. The CDR3, as DNA: TGTGCCAGCAGCCAAAGTGGGGGGACGGGGGAGCAGTACTTC. This codes for CASSQSGGTGEQYF.

The J gene is TRBJ1-5, the V gene TRBV3-1 (or the pseudogene TRBV3-2), with 7 bases fitting TRBD1. J gave up 5 bases and V 4 bases, and 14 bases lay outside the gene matches. CDR1 and CDR2 (germline): LGHDT, YNNKEL (reference sequence). This CDR3 spans 17 amino acids. Here the CDR3 DNA reads TGTGCCAGCAGCCTAGGGGCAGGGGGGTTTTCTGATCAGCCCCAGCATTTT. This encodes CASSLGAGGFSDQPQHF.

The CDR3 is CASSPTVRTGGYNEQFF. The CDR3 bases are TGTGCCAGCAGCCCCACCGTTCGGACAGGGGGGTACAATGAGCAGTTCTTC. The J gene is TRBJ2-1, the V gene TRBV7-6; TRBD1 aligns across 10 bases. Germline V gene sequence: CDR1 SGHVS, CDR2 FNYEAQ. This CDR3 region has 17 residues. With 5 bases clipped from V and 4 bases from J, the junction kept 11 bases outside the gene matches.

The chain is built from TRBV28 and TRBJ1-5; D is unclear. CDR3 length: 15 amino acids. Germline V gives CDR1 MDHEN, CDR2 SYDVKM. The V end lost 1 base, the J end lost 2 bases, and 9 bases lay between the germline ends. This CDR3 is CASSLYGRRNQPQHF. In DNA, the CDR3 is TGTGCCAGCAGTTTATACGGGAGGCGCAATCAGCCCCAGCATTTT.

This rearrangement joins TRBV7-6 to TRBJ1-3; D remains unclear. Looked up from germline, CDR1 is SGHVS and CDR2 is FNYEAQ. CDR3 length equals 14 residues. V was trimmed by 4 bases and J by 9 bases, leaving 16 bases between them. DNA of the CDR3: TGTGCCAGCAGCTCCCCGGCAGGTGGAGGCACCATATATTTT. Protein: CASSSPAGGGTIYF.

The genes are TRBV18 and TRBJ1-2; 7 bases align to TRBD1. V dropped 0 bases and J dropped 0; count of bases not matched to a gene: 1. The CDR3 has 15 amino acids. The germline CDR1 and CDR2 sequences are KGHSH and LQKENI. CDR3 DNA: TGTGCCAGCTCACCACCAGGGACAGCTAACTATGGCTACACCTTC. Translation gives CASSPPGTANYGYTF.

This clone was seen a handful of times. The chain carries TRBV18 and TRBJ2-5; D call uncertain. Trimming removed 2 bases from V and 3 bases from J, with 4 bases in between. This CDR3 comprises 12 residues. CDR1 and CDR2 from the germline V gene are KGHSH and LQKENI. The CDR3 loop reads CASSPIEETQYF. The CDR3 DNA follows: TGTGCCAGCTCACCAATAGAAGAGACCCAGTACTTC.

The V call is TRBV19, the J call TRBJ1-2, with D possibly TRBD1 on 5 matching bases. Germline CDR1 LNHDA, CDR2 SQIVND (reference sequence). The CDR3 spans 14 residues. Trimming shortened V by 3 bases and J by 8 bases, and 16 bases separated the two germline ends. The CDR3 here is CASSISTGLSGYTF. CDR3 coding DNA: TGTGCCAGTAGTATTTCCACAGGTTTGTCCGGCTACACCTTC.

The chain recombines TRBV9 with TRBJ2-7; D gene ambiguous. This CDR3 is built from 14 residues. CDR1 is SGDLS, CDR2 YYNGEE, per germline. V was clipped by 4 bases and J by 2 bases, with 13 bases between them. Here the CDR3 reads CASSPYTIAYEQYF. CDR3 nucleotide sequence: TGTGCCAGCAGCCCGTACACTATAGCCTACGAGCAGTACTTC.

V usage is TRBV7-8 and J usage is TRBJ2-7; a possible D gene is TRBD2 (5 bases). This CDR3 region has 14 residues. Germline assignment: CDR1 SGHVS and CDR2 FQNEAQ. V was clipped by 3 bases and J by 4 bases, with 13 bases between them. The CDR3 region has the DNA TGTGCCAGCAGCTTTCTGGACGGGAAGTACGAGCAGTACTTC. The encoded protein is CASSFLDGKYEQYF.

The chain employs TRBV5-6 and TRBJ2-7; a weak D match, TRBD1 (6 bases). This CDR3 has 14 amino acids. V was trimmed by 6 bases and J by 2 bases, leaving 15 bases between them. Germline V gives CDR1 SGHDT, CDR2 YYEEEE. Here the CDR3 DNA reads TGTGCCAGCAACGACAGGCTGCGAACCTACGAGCAGTACTTC. Its translation: CASNDRLRTYEQYF.

This clone was observed a few times. The rearrangement uses TRBV25-1 and TRBJ2-2; a possible D gene is TRBD2 (5 bases). The CDR3 is made up of 13 amino acids. Between the trimmed V and J ends, which lost 5 bases and 6 bases, there was a span of 10 bases. Looked up from germline, CDR1 is MGHDK and CDR2 is SYGVNS. CDR3 coding DNA: TGTGCCAGCAGTAGGAGGTGGGCCGGGGAGCTGTTTTTT. It specifies CASSRRWAGELFF. The variable domain in full, completed from reference TRBV25-1 and TRBJ2-2, reads EADIYQTPRYLVIGTGKKITLECSQTMGHDKMYWYQQDPGMELHLIHYSYGVNSTEKGDLSSESTVSRIRTEHFPLTLESARPSHTSQYLCASSRRWAGELFFGEGSRLTVL.

Comments on this clone: The junction and the germline gene differ at one end; a read error may be behind it. This sequence joins TRBV5-4 and TRBJ2-4; TRBD2 aligns across 7 bases. The CDR3 is 16 amino acids. The germline V gene has CDR1 SGHNT and CDR2 YYREEE (reference sequence). The CDR3 reads CASNLGGDIAKNIQYF. The CDR3 DNA sequence: TGTGCCAGCAACTTGGGGGGGGATATAGCCAAAAACATTCAGTACTTC.

For the CDR3, the DNA is TGTGCCAGCAGCTTGAGGGGAACTTCGAACACTGAAGCTTTCTTT. It translates to CASSLRGTSNTEAFF. The chain carries TRBV5-8 and TRBJ1-1, with D maybe TRBD1 (5 bases). CDR1 is SGHTS and CDR2 is YDEGEE in the germline V gene. This CDR3 contains 15 residues. The V and J ends lost 1 base and 1 base respectively, with 11 bases between them.

The rearrangement joins TRBV2 to TRBJ2-6; no definite D call. V lost 6 bases and J lost 2, with 11 bases in between. The germline V gene has CDR1 SNHLY and CDR2 FYNNEI. The CDR3 is 15 amino acids. CDR3 DNA: TGTGCCAGCAGCCCGGGTACGGCTGGGGCCAACGTCCTGACTTTC. This translates into CASSPGTAGANVLTF.

This clone was seen a few times. V gene TRBV28 combines with J gene TRBJ1-2, with D unclear. Germline V gives CDR1 MDHEN, CDR2 SYDVKM. V dropped 1 base and J dropped 4 bases, with 7 bases sitting between them. The CDR3 runs to 13 residues. This chain's CDR3 is CASSLYSTYGYTF. CDR3 DNA sequence: TGTGCCAGCAGTTTATATAGCACCTATGGCTACACCTTC.